This T cell receptor beta chain was captured by sequencing in a study of OX40 agonist ivuxolimab in advanced cancers. As for the study in general: Every 2 weeks, patients got intravenous ivuxolimab at one of six dose levels (0.01-10 mg/kg).

The repertoire was sequenced with immunoSEQ multiplex PCR; TCRdb's copy has only in-frame clones and lacks some. The table shows 75,000 to 100,000 clones, with about 86% occurring only once. The study's findings and limits: Some nonresponders additionally presented with little normalized T-cell clonal expansion. CD8+ T cells averaged more expanded clones than CD4+.

Germline lookup yields CDR1 MNHEY and CDR2 SMNVEV (reference sequence). Trimming removed 8 bases from V and 0 bases from J, with 14 bases in between. The length of the CDR3 is 14 residues. Regarding this clone: Its antigen remains unidentified.

The specimen was CD4+ or CD8+ T cells sorted from blood, collected in a trial of the OX40 agonist ivuxolimab. This rearrangement joins TRBV27 to TRBJ2-7, with no clear D. This TCR derives from an adult with an advanced solid tumor such as melanoma, head and neck, liver or kidney cancer. The CDR3 region is CASRLVLSSYEQYF. DNA of the CDR3: TGTGCCAGCCGTCTTGTTCTGAGCTCCTACGAGCAGTACTTC.